The 22 T cell receptor beta chains given below trace back to one sample, sequenced in a study of blood T cell repertoires in COVID-19. The repertoire was sequenced with immunoSEQ multiplex PCR; TCRdb's copy has only in-frame clones and lacks some. This sample has approximately 38,000 clones, with nearly 90% found just once. Sequenced sample: peripheral blood. The source is a man aged 55 to 69 with COVID-19, enrolled during active disease.

This clone occurred once. J is TRBJ1-6 and V is TRBV11-2, with D possibly matching TRBD1 (5 bases). The germline V and J ends were trimmed by 5 bases and 7 bases, with 12 bases remaining between them. Per the germline V gene, CDR1 is SGHAT and CDR2 is FQNNGV. The length of the CDR3 is 14 residues. The CDR3 here is CASSRTDINSPLHF. DNA for the CDR3: TGTGCCAGCAGCCGAACGGACATCAATTCACCCCTCCACTTT.

CDR3 coding DNA: TGTGCCATCAGTGGTGAGGTGATAAATGAGCAGTTCTTC. It codes for CAISGEVINEQFF. The genes are TRBV10-3 and TRBJ2-1, with unresolved D. CDR1 and CDR2 from the germline V gene are ENHRY and SYGVKD. The CDR3 extends over 13 amino acids. V gave up 4 bases and J gave up 7 bases, with 11 bases separating them.

J is TRBJ2-3 and V is TRBV28; the D gene is possibly TRBD2 (6 bases). The CDR3 covers 15 residues. V lost 5 bases and J lost 1, with 13 bases in between. In germline, CDR1 is MDHEN, CDR2 SYDVKM. Here the CDR3 DNA reads TGTGCCAGCAGTACCCGGGAGAAGGGCACAGATACGCAGTATTTT. Protein sequence: CASSTREKGTDTQYF.

The chain links TRBV13 to TRBJ1-5; 12 nucleotides match TRBD1. The CDR3 runs 15 residues. The germline gives CDR1 PRHDT, CDR2 FYEKMQ (reference sequence). With V trimmed by 0 bases and J by 7 bases, 1 base remained unmatched. The chain's CDR3 is CASSLGGTGGQPQHF. The DNA for the CDR3 is TGTGCCAGCAGCTTAGGCGGGACAGGGGGCCAGCCCCAGCATTTT.

This clone has more than one count but fewer than ten. The rearrangement joins TRBV3-1 (or the pseudogene TRBV3-2) to TRBJ1-2; D uncertain. In germline, CDR1 is LGHDT, CDR2 YNNKEL (reference sequence). The CDR3 length is 13 residues. The V end was cut by 4 bases, the J end by 7 bases, with 13 bases between. In DNA, the CDR3 is TGTGCCAGCAGCCCATTTGGTGGCAGTGGCTACACCTTC. This codes for CASSPFGGSGYTF.

CDR3 bases: TGTGCCAGCAGCCAAAATCTAGCGGGCAACAATGAGCAGTTCTTC. It encodes CASSQNLAGNNEQFF. This chain joins TRBV4-2 and TRBJ2-1, with 8 positions matching TRBD2. CDR3 length: 15 amino acids. Germline CDR1 and CDR2: LGHNA and YNFKEQ. V lost 2 bases, J lost 5 bases, and 5 bases stayed unmatched.

DNA for the CDR3: TGTGCCAGCAGCTTAGACAGGCCCCACGATACGCAGTATTTT. Its translation: CASSLDRPHDTQYF. The genes are TRBV9 and TRBJ2-3; D may be TRBD1 (6 bases). This CDR3 contains 14 residues. Trimming pared 4 bases from V and 6 bases from J, leaving 15 bases between. Germline V CDR1 and CDR2: SGDLS, YYNGEE.

This chain links TRBV3-1 (or the pseudogene TRBV3-2) with TRBJ1-6; D gene unclear. Germline loops: CDR1 LGHDT, CDR2 YNNKEL (reference sequence). The CDR3 runs 14 residues. The germline V and J ends were trimmed by 6 bases and 7 bases, with 13 bases remaining between them. This CDR3 is CASSSPGENSPLHF. CDR3 in DNA: TGTGCCAGCAGTTCTCCGGGAGAAAATTCACCCCTCCACTTT.

The chain has TRBV7-7 and TRBJ2-3; D uncertain. CDR3 length: 14 residues. Trimming left V 4 bases short and J 4 bases short, with 12 bases between. The germline gives CDR1 SSHAT, CDR2 FNYEAQ (reference sequence). The CDR3 protein is CASSSRGPPDTQYF. The DNA for the CDR3 is TGTGCCAGCAGCTCACGAGGCCCCCCAGATACGCAGTATTTT.

This chain connects TRBV18 to TRBJ2-2, with 12 bases fitting TRBD2. Germline V gene sequence: CDR1 KGHSH, CDR2 LQKENI. This CDR3 is 15 amino acids long. The V gene end was trimmed by 5 bases and the J gene end by 6 bases; junction bases not matched to a gene: 4. The DNA for the CDR3 is TGTGCCAGCTCATCTAGCGGGAGGGCGTCCGGGGAGCTGTTTTTT. As protein: CASSSSGRASGELFF.

The V call is TRBV2, the J call TRBJ1-2, with TRBD1 matching over 7 bases. CDR1 SNHLY and CDR2 FYNNEI come from the germline V gene. The CDR3 length is 13 residues. The V gene end was trimmed by 5 bases and the J gene end by 4 bases; junction bases not matched to a gene: 4. CDR3 in amino acids: CASSPQGTYGYTF. The CDR3 nucleotides read TGTGCCAGCAGTCCACAGGGGACCTATGGCTACACCTTC.

The chain is built from TRBV24-1 and TRBJ1-5; no clear D. This CDR3 comprises 12 residues. Trimming pared 4 bases from V and 3 bases from J, leaving 3 bases between. Germline assignment: CDR1 KGHDR and CDR2 SFDVKD. Here the CDR3 reads CATSELNQPQHF. The CDR3 bases are TGTGCCACCAGTGAACTCAATCAGCCCCAGCATTTT.

The chain couples TRBV19 to TRBJ1-2; D is perhaps TRBD1 (5 bases). V was shortened by 5 bases and J by 4 bases, with 14 bases between the two germline ends. Germline V gives CDR1 LNHDA, CDR2 SQIVND (reference sequence). The CDR3 is 14 amino acids. In DNA form, the CDR3 reads TGTGCCAGTAGTCCAACAGGAAGGCTCTATGGCTACACCTTC. Protein: CASSPTGRLYGYTF.

This sequence joins TRBV28 and TRBJ1-2, with 10 bases matching TRBD1. The ends lost 7 bases at V and 3 bases at J; junction bases unmatched: 14. CDR3 length: 17 residues. Germline values: CDR1 MDHEN, CDR2 SYDVKM. CDR3 in amino acids: CASTSSGTGVSDYGYTF. The CDR3 DNA sequence: TGTGCCAGCACCTCATCCGGGACAGGGGTTTCAGACTATGGCTACACCTTC.

This chain uses TRBV7-2 with TRBJ2-4; the D is unclear. V shed 6 bases and J shed 0 bases, with 15 bases lying between them. The CDR3 length is 16 residues. Germline CDR1 is SGHTA and CDR2 is FQGNSA. CDR3 nucleotide sequence: TGTGCCAGCAGGGGCCCTGGCCGCCTAGCCAAAAACATTCAGTACTTC. Translation gives CASRGPGRLAKNIQYF.

The chain is built from TRBV24-1 and TRBJ1-2; D not certain. Germline CDR1 is KGHDR and CDR2 is SFDVKD. The CDR3 sequence is 12 residues long. V was trimmed by 3 bases and J by 6 bases, leaving 7 bases between them. The CDR3 protein is CATSDPTNGYTF. The CDR3 coding sequence is TGTGCCACCAGTGATCCTACTAATGGCTACACCTTC.

The chain combines TRBV27 with TRBJ1-2; the D is unclear. This CDR3 is built from 13 residues. Germline values: CDR1 MNHEY, CDR2 SMNVEV (reference sequence). The V end was cut by 3 bases, the J end by 0 bases, with 5 bases between. The CDR3 region has the DNA TGTGCCAGCAGTTTGCACTCTAACTATGGCTACACCTTC. Amino acids: CASSLHSNYGYTF.

The chain combines TRBV29-1 with TRBJ1-1, with a tentative D call TRBD1 (5 bases). Trimming cost V 5 bases and J 1 base, with 11 bases left between them. Germline loops: CDR1 SQVTM, CDR2 ANQGSEA. The CDR3 totals 13 residues. CDR3 in amino acids: CSVPSRENTEAFF. Here the CDR3 DNA reads TGCAGCGTTCCGTCCAGGGAGAACACTGAAGCTTTCTTT.

V and J are TRBV10-1 and TRBJ2-5; weak D call: TRBD2 (6 bases). The CDR3 sequence is 14 residues long. CDR1 and CDR2 (germline): WNHNN, SYGVQD (reference sequence). Trimming stripped 8 bases from V and 8 bases from J, with 21 bases between. The DNA for the CDR3 is TGCGCCAGCCCCCGGGACCGGACTAAGAGAACCCAGTACTTC. This sequence encodes CASPRDRTKRTQYF.

J is TRBJ2-1 and V is TRBV27; tentatively, D is TRBD1 (5 bases). Germline loops: CDR1 MNHEY, CDR2 SMNVEV (reference sequence). V was trimmed by 5 bases and J by 9 bases, leaving 17 bases between them. The CDR3 contains 14 residues. CDR3 nucleotides: TGTGCCAGCAGTACCCCAGGGCCTCCGGGTGAGCAGTTCTTC. Residues: CASSTPGPPGEQFF.

This clone appeared once. DNA of the CDR3: TGTGCCAGCAGCCCCGACATTCTCTCCTACGAGCAGTACTTC. Its protein is CASSPDILSYEQYF. The V and J genes are TRBV4-2 and TRBJ2-7; D is ambiguous. Germline-derived CDR1 and CDR2 are LGHNA and YNFKEQ. The CDR3 spans 14 residues. Trimming shortened V by 4 bases and J by 0 bases, and 10 bases separated the two germline ends.

A remark on this clone: The sample contains more than one DNA sequence encoding this CDR3. The V and J genes are TRBV7-9 and TRBJ2-1; D not resolved. V was trimmed by 2 bases and J by 9 bases, leaving 5 bases between them. Germline V gives CDR1 SEHNR, CDR2 FQNEAQ (reference sequence). This CDR3 has 11 residues. Written as DNA, the CDR3 is TGTGCCAGCAGCTTATTATCTGAGCAGTTCTTC. This translates into CASSLLSEQFF.